This paragraph covers one T cell receptor (beta chain) sequence. Its antigen remains unknown. These data come from a study of blood T cells in healthy people across ages. Study at large: About one barcoded beta molecule per two T cells came from capture by template switching.

Germline loops: CDR1 ENHRY, CDR2 SYGVKD. The V and J ends lost 11 bases and 4 bases respectively, with 12 bases between them. The length of the CDR3 is 13 residues. Next came a second PCR, run for about 6 to 11 cycles, which used a sample-barcoded 5' primer along with a J-beta primer mix. The authors tagged each cDNA molecule using a template-switch adaptor with 12 random nucleotides. Using its own MiXCR run on the 5' RACE reads, TCRdb lists one record per CDR3 protein. The sample contains some 900,000 distinct CDR3 sequences, approximately 49% of which appear only once. Study-level points and caveats: As age increased, TCR beta diversity per million T cells fell in a roughly linear fashion.

Every sample gave at least 6 micrograms of total RNA when it was extracted. The rearrangement uses TRBV10-3 and TRBJ2-6, with D perhaps matching TRBD2 (5 bases). This receptor was taken from a man aged 25 to 40 in good health. The sample consisted of blood. CDR3 in DNA: TGTGCCTCAGAGGAGGCCGGGGCCAACGTCCTGACTTTC. This translates into CASEEAGANVLTF.